Listed below are T cell receptor beta chains from one sample, sequenced in a study of shared clonotypes between healthy human individuals. Generated by immunoSEQ multiplex PCR, the TCRdb table keeps only in-frame clones and is missing some. The sample has 950,000 to 1,300,000 clones, approximately 76% seen once. Input material: memory CD4+ T cells sorted from blood. The receptor set was obtained from a young man in good health. CDR3s include the opening cysteine and the closing phenylalanine or tryptophan. The order of the fields is D gene, J gene, V gene, clone size, CDR3 protein, CDR3 DNA. A D gene is named only where the DNA matches it firmly. Clone size, where shown, is once, few, many, or a class for clones that have expanded.

TRBD2 | TRBJ2-4 | TRBV5-1 | NA | CASSSAGLAENIQYF | TGCGCCAGCAGCTCGGCTGGACTAGCGGAAAACATTCAGTACTTC
TRBD1 | TRBJ2-5 | TRBV5-1 | once | CASSPGQGADLGETQYF | TGCGCCAGCAGCCCGGGACAGGGGGCGGACCTAGGGGAGACCCAGTACTTC
NA | TRBJ1-4 | TRBV11-2 | NA | CASSPRTALNEKLFF | TGTGCCAGCAGCCCTCGGACAGCCCTCAATGAAAAACTGTTTTTT
NA | TRBJ1-6 | TRBV30 | few | CAWKEATVNSPLHF | TGTGCCTGGAAGGAAGCGACCGTTAATTCACCCCTCCACTTT
TRBD1 | TRBJ2-7 | TRBV20-1 | few | CRGVTGTEQYF | TGCAGAGGGGTGACAGGGACCGAGCAGTACTTC
NA | TRBJ1-5 | TRBV30 | NA | CAWSVRRDQPQHF | TGTGCCTGGAGTGTACGAAGGGATCAGCCCCAGCATTTT
NA | TRBJ2-2 | TRBV28 | few | CASSSTGRGAVF | TGTGCCAGCAGTTCGACAGGCCGGGGAGCTGTTTTT
NA | TRBJ1-3 | TRBV6-6 | NA | CASSSLTGGSGNTIYF | TGTGCCAGCAGTTCTTTGACGGGAGGCTCTGGAAACACCATATATTTT
NA | TRBJ2-7 | TRBV30 | NA | CAWSGGAYEQYF | TGTGCCTGGAGTGGGGGGGCCTACGAGCAGTACTTC
NA | TRBJ2-1 | TRBV6-1 | NA | CASNYYNEQFF | TGTGCCAGCAACTACTACAATGAGCAGTTCTTC
NA | TRBJ1-2 | TRBV25-1 | NA | CASSENSPGYTF | TGTGCCAGCAGTGAAAACAGCCCTGGCTACACCTTC